These 19 T cell receptor beta chains share one sample of origin, sequenced in a study of blood T cell repertoires in COVID-19. The method was immunoSEQ multiplex PCR; TCRdb's version includes in-frame clones alone and lacks a portion of them. Of approximately 260,000 clones in the sample, around 80% were seen once. Material for sequencing was PBMCs or T cells enriched from blood (not recorded which). All receptors come from a man aged 30-40 years with acute COVID-19.

The chain combines TRBV14 with TRBJ2-3; a possible D gene is TRBD2 (6 bases). The length of the CDR3 is 14 residues. Germline V gene data show CDR1 as SGHDN and CDR2 as FVKESK. Trimming left V 2 bases short and J 5 bases short, with 11 bases between. CDR3 sequence (DNA): TGTGCCAGCAGCCAACCGGGAGTCCGAGATACGCAGTATTTT. Its translation: CASSQPGVRDTQYF.

The chain is built from TRBV4-1 and TRBJ2-1; weak D call: TRBD1 (6 bases). CDR3 size: 16 residues. The V end lost 0 bases, the J end lost 3 bases, and 12 bases lay between the germline ends. Germline V gives CDR1 MGHRA, CDR2 YSYEKL. CDR3 protein: CASSQDLVTGYNEQFF. In DNA, the CDR3 is TGCGCCAGCAGCCAAGATCTGGTGACAGGCTACAATGAGCAGTTCTTC.

This chain joins TRBV5-1 and TRBJ2-3; D is possibly TRBD1 (5 bases). V dropped 1 base and J dropped 4 bases, with 16 bases sitting between them. The germline CDR1 and CDR2 sequences are SGHRS and YFSETQ. CDR3 length: 16 residues. CDR3 in DNA: TGCGCCAGCAGCTTGAGGGGTATCTCACGCGCAGATACGCAGTATTTT. This sequence encodes CASSLRGISRADTQYF.

Of note for this clone: Its ends do not fully match the called genes, so a read error is possible. The chain links TRBV5-1 to TRBJ2-2, with D uncertain. Germline V gene lookup returns CDR1 SGHRS and CDR2 YFSETQ. The CDR3 loop spans 14 amino acids. For the CDR3, the DNA is TGTGCCAGCAGCTTAACTATCAACACCGGGGAGCTGTTTTTT. Translated: CASSLTINTGELFF.

The chain employs TRBV5-8 and TRBJ2-2, with TRBD1 identical over 10 bases. J gave up 3 bases and V 5 bases, and 10 bases lay outside the gene matches. From germline, CDR1 is SGHTS and CDR2 YDEGEE. CDR3 length: 17 amino acids. The CDR3 loop reads CASRHHSGTGDTGELFF. CDR3 sequence (DNA): TGTGCCAGCAGACACCACTCCGGGACAGGGGACACCGGGGAGCTGTTTTTT.

This chain uses TRBV30 with TRBJ2-2; maybe TRBD2 (6 bases). The CDR3 totals 15 residues. V was trimmed by 1 base and J by 8 bases, leaving 17 bases between them. The germline gives CDR1 GTSNPN, CDR2 SVGIG (reference sequence). CDR3 sequence reads: CAWSAGTWPKGELFF. Here the CDR3 DNA reads TGTGCCTGGAGTGCCGGGACTTGGCCGAAGGGGGAGCTGTTTTTT.

V is TRBV7-2 and J is TRBJ2-2; 7 bases map to TRBD2. CDR1 SGHTA and CDR2 FQGNSA come from the germline V gene. The CDR3 extends over 19 amino acids. J was trimmed by 1 base and V by 1 base; bases with no gene match: 12. CDR3 in amino acids: CASSLVPSRTRGNTGELFF. For the CDR3, the DNA is TGTGCCAGCAGCTTAGTTCCTTCGAGGACTAGAGGGAACACCGGGGAGCTGTTTTTT.

V gene TRBV29-1 combines with J gene TRBJ1-1; D remains unclear. Trimming pared 4 bases from V and 2 bases from J, leaving 14 bases between. Per germline, CDR1 SQVTM and CDR2 ANQGSEA. The length of the CDR3 is 14 residues. The CDR3: CSVVHEGFNTEAFF. CDR3 DNA sequence: TGCAGCGTTGTCCACGAGGGATTTAACACTGAAGCTTTCTTT.

This chain uses TRBV29-1 with TRBJ2-2; TRBD2 matches 7 bases. The length of the CDR3 is 14 residues. The J segment lost 7 bases and the V segment lost 2 bases, leaving 7 bases of the junction unmatched. From germline, CDR1 is SQVTM and CDR2 ANQGSEA. CDR3: CSVEFRTRDGELFF. The DNA of the CDR3 is TGCAGCGTTGAATTCCGGACTAGGGACGGGGAGCTGTTTTTT.

This clone was seen a few times. V usage is TRBV14 and J usage is TRBJ1-1; D remains unclear. Germline V gives CDR1 SGHDN, CDR2 FVKESK. CDR3 length: 14 residues. Trimming shortened V by 1 base and J by 5 bases, and 11 bases separated the two germline ends. The CDR3 loop reads CASSQGGVGTEAFF. The CDR3 DNA is TGTGCCAGCAGCCAAGGGGGAGTTGGTACTGAAGCTTTCTTT. Variable domain in full (rest from reference TRBV14 and TRBJ1-1): EAGVTQFPSHSVIEKGQTVTLRCDPISGHDNLYWYRRVMGKEIKFLLHFVKESKQDESGMPNNRFLAERTGGTYSTLKVQPAELEDSGVYFCASSQGGVGTEAFFGQGTRLTVV.

This chain joins TRBV7-3 and TRBJ2-2, with 16 nucleotides matching TRBD2. The V and J ends lost 5 bases and 0 bases, in that order; junction bases with no gene match: 3. The CDR3 extends over 18 amino acids. Germline assignment: CDR1 SGHTA and CDR2 FQGTGA. CDR3 DNA: TGTGCCAGCAGCGGGGGACTAGCGGGAGGGGCGAACACCGGGGAGCTGTTTTTT. Translation: CASSGGLAGGANTGELFF.

The DNA for the CDR3 is TGTGCCAGCAGCTTATCCCTGGATACGCAGTATTTT. Protein product: CASSLSLDTQYF. The chain joins TRBV11-3 to TRBJ2-3, with D unclear. Trimming cost V 2 bases and J 6 bases, with 6 bases left between them. Germline V gene data show CDR1 as SGHNT and CDR2 as YENEEA. The CDR3 sequence is 12 residues long.

V is TRBV6-2 or TRBV6-3 and J is TRBJ2-5; D gene ambiguous. The germline V gene encodes CDR1 MNHEY and CDR2 SVGEGT. The CDR3 totals 12 residues. Trimming took 0 bases from V and 7 from J, leaving 6 bases between them. The CDR3 protein is CASSYSSGTQYF. DNA for the CDR3: TGTGCCAGCAGTTACTCGAGTGGGACCCAGTACTTC.

CDR3 protein: CASSGGGYNEQFF. The DNA of the CDR3 is TGTGCCAGCAGCGGCGGAGGCTACAATGAGCAGTTCTTC. This chain joins TRBV9 and TRBJ2-1; D is possibly TRBD2 (5 bases). CDR3 length equals 13 residues. Trimming left V 3 bases short and J 3 bases short, with 7 bases between. CDR1 SGDLS and CDR2 YYNGEE come from the germline V gene.

This chain uses TRBV19 with TRBJ2-3; D is perhaps TRBD1 (6 bases). Germline V gene lookup returns CDR1 LNHDA and CDR2 SQIVND (reference sequence). Trimming left V 5 bases short and J 0 bases short, with 12 bases between. The CDR3 is made up of 15 amino acids. The CDR3 protein is CASSRGGASTDTQYF. Written as DNA, the CDR3 is TGTGCCAGTAGTCGAGGGGGAGCAAGCACAGATACGCAGTATTTT.

This sequence joins TRBV28 and TRBJ1-2; D is uncertain. V was pared by 4 bases and J by 7 bases, with 10 bases between. The germline gives CDR1 MDHEN, CDR2 SYDVKM. The CDR3 has 12 residues. CDR3: CASSSGSAGYTF. CDR3 DNA sequence: TGTGCCAGCAGTTCAGGATCAGCTGGCTACACCTTC.

The rearrangement joins TRBV6-5 to TRBJ1-2, with 8 bases matching TRBD1. The V and J ends lost 6 bases and 8 bases, in that order; junction bases with no gene match: 8. Germline V gene data show CDR1 as MNHEY and CDR2 as SVGAGI. The CDR3 contains 13 residues. DNA for the CDR3: TGTGCCAGCAGACTACAGGGGGAACGAGGCTACACCTTC. Amino acids: CASRLQGERGYTF.

The chain has TRBV7-9 and TRBJ1-1; unclear D gene. Trimming cost V 1 base and J 9 bases, with 15 bases left between them. The CDR3 sequence is 14 residues long. CDR1 and CDR2 (germline): SEHNR, FQNEAQ (reference sequence). The CDR3 reads CASSLVEGIFQAFF. As DNA, the CDR3 is TGTGCCAGCAGCTTAGTTGAGGGAATATTCCAAGCTTTCTTT.

The CDR3 loop reads CASSQDRGGYSGNTIYF. CDR3 bases: TGCGCCAGCAGCCAAGATCGCGGAGGCTACTCTGGAAACACCATATATTTT. The V gene is TRBV4-1, the J gene TRBJ1-3; D call uncertain. The CDR3 is 17 amino acids. Germline V lookup: CDR1 MGHRA, CDR2 YSYEKL. Trimming took off 0 bases at V and 0 bases at J, with 12 bases between the two ends.